The sample holds a few counts of the clone carrying this TCR beta chain. V trimming: 0 bases; J trimming: 7 bases; junction bases outside the gene matches: 8. Looked up from germline, CDR1 is SGHRS and CDR2 is YFSETQ. This CDR3 is built from 15 residues. The record originates from a study of blood T cell repertoires in COVID-19. Across the study: The United States, Italy and Spain were the sources of the acute and convalescent COVID-19 samples. PBMCs, B-cell-depleted T cells, or T cells provided the cDNA or gDNA that made up the material.

Original processing notes: Estimation of nucleated cell counts was performed using reference gene primer amplification. Using immunoSEQ multiplex PCR, the repertoire was profiled, and TCRdb retains in-frame clones only, with some absent. Clonal size and the V and J genes are those of that table, whereas D and trimming came from the DNA. The sample contains 200,000 to 300,000 clones, approximately 87% of which appear only once. This clonotype originated in a woman in her forties who had recovered from COVID-19. The source material was peripheral blood. This sequence joins TRBV5-1 and TRBJ2-7; 9 bases are a match to TRBD1. The CDR3 region has the DNA TGCGCCAGCAGCTTGGCGGGGACAGGGATGAGAGAGCAGTACTTC. Its protein is CASSLAGTGMREQYF.